Detailed here is one TCR beta chain. The healthy adult donors were HIV-negative and reported no recent acute infections or vaccinations. TCRdb's table, derived via immunoSEQ multiplex PCR, lists solely in-frame clones and lacks some. The sample contains approximately 740,000 clones, about 74% of which appear only once. The data derive from a study of shared clonotypes between healthy human individuals. The CDR3 covers 13 residues. The V segment lost 6 bases and the J segment 2 bases; nucleotides outside the gene matches: 3. CDR1 is MNHNS, CDR2 SASEGT, per germline. The receptor comes from a woman in her twenties or thirties in good health. The sequencing input was memory CD4+ T cells sorted from blood. The subset: CD45RA-negative fraction. The J gene is TRBJ2-7, the V gene TRBV6-1; TRBD1 aligns across 8 bases. The CDR3 DNA is TGTGCCAGCAGCCAACAGGGGGCCTACGAGCAGTACTTC. Protein sequence: CASSQQGAYEQYF.